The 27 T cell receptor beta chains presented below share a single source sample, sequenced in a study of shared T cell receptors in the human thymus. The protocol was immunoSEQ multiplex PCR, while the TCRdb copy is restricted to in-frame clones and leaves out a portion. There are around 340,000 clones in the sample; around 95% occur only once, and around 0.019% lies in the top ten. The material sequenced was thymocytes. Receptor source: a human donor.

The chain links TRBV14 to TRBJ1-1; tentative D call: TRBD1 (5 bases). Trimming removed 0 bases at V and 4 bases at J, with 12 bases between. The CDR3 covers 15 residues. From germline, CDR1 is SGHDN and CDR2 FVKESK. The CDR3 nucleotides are TGTGCCAGCAGCCAAGATCAGGGATGGTTCACTGAAGCTTTCTTT. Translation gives CASSQDQGWFTEAFF.

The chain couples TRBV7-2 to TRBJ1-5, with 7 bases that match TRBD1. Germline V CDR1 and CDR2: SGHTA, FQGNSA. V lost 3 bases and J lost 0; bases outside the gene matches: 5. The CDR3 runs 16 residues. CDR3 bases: TGTGCCAGCAGCTTCGGACAGGCGCATAGCAATCAGCCCCAGCATTTT. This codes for CASSFGQAHSNQPQHF.

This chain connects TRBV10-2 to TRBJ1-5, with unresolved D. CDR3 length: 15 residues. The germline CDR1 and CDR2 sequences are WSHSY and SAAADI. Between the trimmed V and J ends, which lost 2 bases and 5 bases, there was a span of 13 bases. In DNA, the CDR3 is TGCGCCAGCAGTGAGCTTATGGCGAAACATCAGCCCCAGCATTTT. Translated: CASSELMAKHQPQHF.

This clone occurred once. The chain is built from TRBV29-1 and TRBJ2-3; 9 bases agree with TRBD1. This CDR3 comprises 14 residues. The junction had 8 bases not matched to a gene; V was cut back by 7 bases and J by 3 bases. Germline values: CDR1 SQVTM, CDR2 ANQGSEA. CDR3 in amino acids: CSARSDRGTDTQYF. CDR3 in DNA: TGCAGCGCCAGATCCGACAGGGGGACAGATACGCAGTATTTT.

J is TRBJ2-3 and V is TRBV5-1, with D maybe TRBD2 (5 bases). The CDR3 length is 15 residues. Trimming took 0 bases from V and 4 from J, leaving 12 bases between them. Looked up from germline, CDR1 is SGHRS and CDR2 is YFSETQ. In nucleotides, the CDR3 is TGCGCCAGCAGCTTGGTGGGAGCCAAATCAGATACGCAGTATTTT. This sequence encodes CASSLVGAKSDTQYF. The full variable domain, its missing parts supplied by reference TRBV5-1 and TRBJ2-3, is KAGVTQTPRYLIKTRGQQVTLSCSPISGHRSVSWYQQTPGQGLQFLFEYFSETQRNKGNFPGRFSGRQFSNSRSEMNVSTLELGDSALYLCASSLVGAKSDTQYFGPGTRLTVL.

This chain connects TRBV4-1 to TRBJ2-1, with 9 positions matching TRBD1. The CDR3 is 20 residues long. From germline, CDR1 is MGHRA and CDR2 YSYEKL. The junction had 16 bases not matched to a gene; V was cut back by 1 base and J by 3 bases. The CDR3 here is CASSQVPGQGEDMSYNEQFF. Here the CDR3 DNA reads TGCGCCAGCAGCCAAGTACCGGGACAGGGAGAGGACATGAGCTACAATGAGCAGTTCTTC.

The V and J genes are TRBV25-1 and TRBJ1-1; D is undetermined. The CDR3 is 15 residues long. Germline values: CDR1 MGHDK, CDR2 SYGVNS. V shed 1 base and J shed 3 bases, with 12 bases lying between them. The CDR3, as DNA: TGTGCCAGCAGTGAATGGTCCCCAGTTGACACTGAAGCTTTCTTT. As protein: CASSEWSPVDTEAFF.

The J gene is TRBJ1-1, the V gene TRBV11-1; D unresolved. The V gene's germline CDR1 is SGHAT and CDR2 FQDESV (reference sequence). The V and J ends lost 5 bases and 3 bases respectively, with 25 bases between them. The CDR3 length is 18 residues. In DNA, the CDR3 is TGTGCCAGCAGCCTCGCGGGTCCTATCCTTTGTCCCTACACTGAAGCTTTCTTT. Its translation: CASSLAGPILCPYTEAFF.

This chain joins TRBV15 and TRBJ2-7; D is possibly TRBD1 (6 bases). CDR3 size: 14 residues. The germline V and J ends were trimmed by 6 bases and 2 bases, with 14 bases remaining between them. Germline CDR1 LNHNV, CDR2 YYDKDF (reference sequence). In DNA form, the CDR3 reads TGTGCCACCAGGGCCGAGGGGGAAACCTACGAGCAGTACTTC. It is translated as CATRAEGETYEQYF.

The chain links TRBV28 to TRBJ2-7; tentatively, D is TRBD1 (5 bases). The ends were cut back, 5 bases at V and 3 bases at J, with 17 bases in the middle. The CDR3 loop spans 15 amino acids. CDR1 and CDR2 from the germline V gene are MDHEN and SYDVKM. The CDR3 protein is CASSTPLTQGYEQYF. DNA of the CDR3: TGTGCCAGCAGTACACCCCTCACTCAGGGCTACGAGCAGTACTTC.

The CDR3 reads CASRVRTSEPEQFF. The CDR3, as DNA: TGTGCCAGCAGAGTCCGGACTAGCGAGCCTGAGCAGTTCTTC. This rearrangement joins TRBV6-4 to TRBJ2-1, with TRBD2 matching over 9 bases. CDR1 MRHNA and CDR2 SNTAGT come from the germline V gene. The J segment lost 9 bases and the V segment lost 6 bases, leaving 9 bases of the junction unmatched. The CDR3 has 14 residues.

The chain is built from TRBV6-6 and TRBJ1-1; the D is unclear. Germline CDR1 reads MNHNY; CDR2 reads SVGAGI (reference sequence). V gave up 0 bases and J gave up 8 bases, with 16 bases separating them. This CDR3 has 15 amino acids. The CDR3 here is CASSYSTLGRLEAFF. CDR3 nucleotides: TGTGCCAGCAGTTACTCGACATTAGGGCGCCTGGAAGCTTTCTTT.

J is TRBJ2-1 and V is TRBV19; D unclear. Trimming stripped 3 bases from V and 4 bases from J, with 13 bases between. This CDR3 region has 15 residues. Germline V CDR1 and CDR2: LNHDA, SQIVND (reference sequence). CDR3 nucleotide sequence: TGTGCCAGTAGTATTCAGGAGCGCGGTTACAATGAGCAGTTCTTC. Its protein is CASSIQERGYNEQFF.

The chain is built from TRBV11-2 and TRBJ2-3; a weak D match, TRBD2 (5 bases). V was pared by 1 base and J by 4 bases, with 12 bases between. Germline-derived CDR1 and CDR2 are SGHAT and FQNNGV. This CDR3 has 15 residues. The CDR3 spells CASSLVLAGADTQYF. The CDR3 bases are TGTGCCAGCAGCTTAGTGCTTGCGGGCGCAGATACGCAGTATTTT.

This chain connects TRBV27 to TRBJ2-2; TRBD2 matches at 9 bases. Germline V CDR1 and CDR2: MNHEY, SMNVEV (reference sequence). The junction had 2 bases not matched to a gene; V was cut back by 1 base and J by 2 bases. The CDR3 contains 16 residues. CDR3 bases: TGTGCCAGCAGTTTATGGCTAGCGGGAAACACCGGGGAGCTGTTTTTT. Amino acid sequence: CASSLWLAGNTGELFF.

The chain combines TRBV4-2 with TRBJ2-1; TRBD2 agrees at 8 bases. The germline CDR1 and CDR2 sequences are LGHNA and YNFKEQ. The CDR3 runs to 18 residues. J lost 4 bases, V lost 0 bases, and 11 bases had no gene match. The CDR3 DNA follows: TGTGCCAGCAGCCAAGATCGGGGAGGGCTAGCGGGTTACAATGAGCAGTTCTTC. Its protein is CASSQDRGGLAGYNEQFF.

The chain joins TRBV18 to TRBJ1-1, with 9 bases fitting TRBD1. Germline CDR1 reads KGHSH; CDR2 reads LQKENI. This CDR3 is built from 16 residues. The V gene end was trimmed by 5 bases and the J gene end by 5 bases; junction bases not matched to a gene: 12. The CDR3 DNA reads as TGTGCCAGCTCAACGTCGGCCGGGACAGGGTTGACTGAAGCTTTCTTT. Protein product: CASSTSAGTGLTEAFF.

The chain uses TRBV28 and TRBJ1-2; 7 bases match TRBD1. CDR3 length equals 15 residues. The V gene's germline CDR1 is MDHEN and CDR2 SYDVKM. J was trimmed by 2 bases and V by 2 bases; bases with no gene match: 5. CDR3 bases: TGTGCCAGCAGTTTAAAGGCAGGGGGAAACTATGGCTACACCTTC. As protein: CASSLKAGGNYGYTF.

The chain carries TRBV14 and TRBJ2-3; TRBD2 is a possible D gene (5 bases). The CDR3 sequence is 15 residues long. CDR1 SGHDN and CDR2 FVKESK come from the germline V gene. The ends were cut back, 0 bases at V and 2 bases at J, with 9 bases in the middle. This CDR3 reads CASSQESGPTDTQYF. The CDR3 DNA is TGTGCCAGCAGCCAAGAAAGCGGCCCCACAGATACGCAGTATTTT.

DNA for the CDR3: TGTGCCAGCAGCCCCAAGGCCTCTCAGCGGGAGGGCTCCTACGAGCAGTACTTC. It codes for CASSPKASQREGSYEQYF. The chain links TRBV5-4 to TRBJ2-7; TRBD2 matches 10 bases. CDR1 and CDR2 (germline): SGHNT, YYREEE (reference sequence). V was pared by 4 bases and J by 0 bases, with 13 bases of the junction left unmatched. The CDR3 is 18 residues long.

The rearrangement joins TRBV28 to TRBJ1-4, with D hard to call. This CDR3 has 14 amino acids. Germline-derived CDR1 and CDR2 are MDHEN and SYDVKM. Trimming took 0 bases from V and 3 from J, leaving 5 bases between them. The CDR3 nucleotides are TGTGCCAGCAGTTTATGGGCCTCTAATGAAAAACTGTTTTTT. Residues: CASSLWASNEKLFF.

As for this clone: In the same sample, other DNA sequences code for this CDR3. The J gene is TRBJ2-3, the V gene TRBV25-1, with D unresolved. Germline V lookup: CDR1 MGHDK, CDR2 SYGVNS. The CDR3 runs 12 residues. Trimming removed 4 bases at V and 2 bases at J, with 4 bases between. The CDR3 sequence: CASSGFTDTQYF. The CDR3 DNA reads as TGTGCCAGCAGTGGATTCACAGATACGCAGTATTTT.

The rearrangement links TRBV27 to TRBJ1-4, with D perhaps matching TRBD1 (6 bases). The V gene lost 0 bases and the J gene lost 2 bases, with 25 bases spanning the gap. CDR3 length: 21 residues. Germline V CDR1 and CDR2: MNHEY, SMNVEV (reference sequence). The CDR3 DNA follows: TGTGCCAGCAGTTTATCGATCGGGGACACGAGGGAGGACGGGACTAATGAAAAACTGTTTTTT. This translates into CASSLSIGDTREDGTNEKLFF.

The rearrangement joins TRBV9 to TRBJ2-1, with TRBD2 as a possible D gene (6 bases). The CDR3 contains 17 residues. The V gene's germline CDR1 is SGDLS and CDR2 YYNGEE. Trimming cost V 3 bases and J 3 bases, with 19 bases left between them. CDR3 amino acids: CASSEAPVGGDYNEQFF. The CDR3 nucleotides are TGTGCCAGCAGCGAAGCCCCAGTAGGCGGGGACTACAATGAGCAGTTCTTC.

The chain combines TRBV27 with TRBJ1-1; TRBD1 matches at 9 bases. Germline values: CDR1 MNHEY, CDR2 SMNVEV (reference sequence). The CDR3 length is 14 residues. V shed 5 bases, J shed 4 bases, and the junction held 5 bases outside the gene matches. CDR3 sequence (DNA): TGTGCCAGCAGTCACCGACAGGGGGGCACTGAAGCTTTCTTT. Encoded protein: CASSHRQGGTEAFF.

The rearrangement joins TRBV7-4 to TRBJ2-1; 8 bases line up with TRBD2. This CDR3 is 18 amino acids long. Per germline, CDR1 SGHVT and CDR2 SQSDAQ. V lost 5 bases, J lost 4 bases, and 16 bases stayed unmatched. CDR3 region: CASSRSLARGGLYNEQFF. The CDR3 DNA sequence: TGTGCCAGCAGCCGTTCCTTGGCTCGGGGGGGCCTATACAATGAGCAGTTCTTC.

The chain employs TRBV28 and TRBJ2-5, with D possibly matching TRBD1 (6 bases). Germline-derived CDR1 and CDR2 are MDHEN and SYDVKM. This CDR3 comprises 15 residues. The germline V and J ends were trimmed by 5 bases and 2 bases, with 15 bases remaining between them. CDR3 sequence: CASSPRQVTQETQYF. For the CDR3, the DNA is TGTGCCAGCAGTCCCCGACAGGTTACTCAAGAGACCCAGTACTTC.